What follows describes a single T cell receptor (beta chain). Its antigen remains unidentified. V trimming: 6 bases; J trimming: 5 bases; junction bases outside the gene matches: 12. The CDR3 loop spans 16 amino acids. The V gene's germline CDR1 is LNHDA and CDR2 SQIVND (reference sequence). Template material for amplifying TCR beta CDR3 regions consisted of RNA transcripts. A first-round RT-PCR of the TCR CDR3 used the HTBI primer set. TCRdb reprocessed the multiplex PCR reads via MiXCR and lists one record per CDR3 protein. The data show approximately 610,000 distinct CDR3 sequences, roughly 17% seen once. Stable Graves' hyperthyroidism denoted no ophthalmopathy progression over 18 months. The data originate from a study of T cells in Graves' hyperthyroidism and ophthalmopathy. Study background: Any treatment followed the collection of peripheral blood at initial diagnosis. Findings and caveats of the study: Most clonotypes that expanded in the thyroid above 0.001 also showed up in blood.

Sequences were obtained from blood. The chain joins TRBV19 to TRBJ2-5, with TRBD2 matching 10 bases. This sequence originates from a woman aged 18-29 years with Graves' hyperthyroidism. This CDR3 reads CASSPQLLAGIETQYF. CDR3 DNA: TGTGCCAGTAGCCCCCAACTACTAGCGGGGATTGAGACCCAGTACTTC. The variable domain in full, with the rest retrieved from reference TRBV19 and TRBJ2-5, is DGGITQSPKYLFRKEGQNVTLSCEQNLNHDAMYWYRQDPGQGLRLIYYSQIVNDFQKGDIAEGYSVSREKKESFPLTVTSAQKNPTAFYLCASSPQLLAGIETQYFGPGTRLLVL.